This note documents a single TCR beta chain sequence. Its target is unknown. The sample originates from a study of T-cell reconstitution after alpha-beta-depleted transplantation in children. Findings and limits, study-wide: Approximately two months post-transplant, alpha-beta T cells reportedly originated from several hundred expanded graft clones. Counts and diversity of T cells one year after transplant came mostly from newly produced T cells. Recipient T cells and thymic progenitors that survived gave rise to the high TCRbeta diversity observed at day 60 in some patients.

This CDR3 is 14 amino acids long. The V gene's germline CDR1 is ENHRY and CDR2 SYGVKD. V lost 6 bases and J lost 2, with 11 bases in between. Preparation of the TCRbeta library used unique molecular identifiers. MiXCR was run by TCRdb on the PCR reads, yielding one entry per CDR3 protein. Among more than 500,000 distinct CDR3 sequences, about an eighth were seen once, and the ten largest hold 14%. The chain employs TRBV10-3 and TRBJ1-3; D might be TRBD1 (6 bases). The receptor's source is a female patient aged 2-10 years who had a stem cell transplant for aplastic anemia, so the T cells may come from the graft donor. The sample here was PBMCs, mostly from graft donor cells, taken 180 days after TCRalphabeta/CD19-depleted stem cell transplant. The chain's CDR3 is CAISSGTPGNTIYF. CDR3 DNA sequence: TGTGCCATCAGCTCCGGGACACCTGGAAACACCATATATTTT.